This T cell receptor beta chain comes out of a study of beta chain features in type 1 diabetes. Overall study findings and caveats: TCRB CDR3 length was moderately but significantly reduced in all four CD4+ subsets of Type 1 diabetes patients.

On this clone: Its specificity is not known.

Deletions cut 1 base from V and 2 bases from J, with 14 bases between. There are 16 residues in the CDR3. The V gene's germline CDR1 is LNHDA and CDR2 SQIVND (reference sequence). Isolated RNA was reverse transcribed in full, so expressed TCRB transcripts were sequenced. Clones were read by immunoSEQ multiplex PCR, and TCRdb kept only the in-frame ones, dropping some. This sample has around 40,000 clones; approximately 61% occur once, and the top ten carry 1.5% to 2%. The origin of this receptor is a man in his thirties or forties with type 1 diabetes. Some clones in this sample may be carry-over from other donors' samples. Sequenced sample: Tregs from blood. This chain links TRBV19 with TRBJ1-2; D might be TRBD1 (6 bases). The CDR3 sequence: CASSIAAGAGNYGYTF. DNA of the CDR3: TGTGCCAGTAGTATAGCAGCAGGGGCGGGCAACTATGGCTACACCTTC.